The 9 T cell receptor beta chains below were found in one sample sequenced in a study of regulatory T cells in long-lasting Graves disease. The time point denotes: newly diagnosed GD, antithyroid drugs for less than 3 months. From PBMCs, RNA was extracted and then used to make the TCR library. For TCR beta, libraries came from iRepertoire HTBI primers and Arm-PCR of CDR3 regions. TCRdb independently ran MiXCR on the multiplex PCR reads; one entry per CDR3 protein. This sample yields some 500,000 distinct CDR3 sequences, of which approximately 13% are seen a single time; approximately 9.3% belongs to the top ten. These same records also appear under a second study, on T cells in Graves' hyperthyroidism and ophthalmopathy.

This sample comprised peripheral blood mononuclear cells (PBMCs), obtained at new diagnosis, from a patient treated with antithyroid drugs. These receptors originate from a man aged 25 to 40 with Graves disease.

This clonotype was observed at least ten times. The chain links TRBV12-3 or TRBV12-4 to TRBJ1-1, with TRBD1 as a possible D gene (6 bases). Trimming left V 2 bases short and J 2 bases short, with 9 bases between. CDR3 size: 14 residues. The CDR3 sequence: CASSLSGDNTEAFF. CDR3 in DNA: TGTGCCAGCAGTTTATCAGGGGACAACACTGAAGCTTTCTTT.

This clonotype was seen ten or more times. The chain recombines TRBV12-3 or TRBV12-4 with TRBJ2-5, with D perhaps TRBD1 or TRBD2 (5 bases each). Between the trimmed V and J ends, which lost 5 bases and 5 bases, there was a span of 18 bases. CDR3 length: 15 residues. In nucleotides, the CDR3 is TGTGCCAGCAGTCCGGGGACCTCCGGCGGGGAGACCCAGTACTTC. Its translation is CASSPGTSGGETQYF.

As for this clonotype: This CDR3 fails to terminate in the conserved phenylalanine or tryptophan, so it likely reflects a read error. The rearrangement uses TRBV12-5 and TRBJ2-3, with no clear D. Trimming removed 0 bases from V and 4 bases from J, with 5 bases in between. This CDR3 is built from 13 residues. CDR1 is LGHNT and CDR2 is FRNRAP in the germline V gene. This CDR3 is CASGLVAADTQYS. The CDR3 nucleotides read TGTGCTAGTGGTTTGGTAGCCGCAGATACGCAGTATTCT.

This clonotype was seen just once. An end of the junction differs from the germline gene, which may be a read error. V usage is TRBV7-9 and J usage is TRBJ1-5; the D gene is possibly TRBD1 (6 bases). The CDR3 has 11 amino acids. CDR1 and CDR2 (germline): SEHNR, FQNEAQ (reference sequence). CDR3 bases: TGTGCCAGCAGCTCAGGACAGCTCCCTTATTTT. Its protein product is CASSSGQLPYF.

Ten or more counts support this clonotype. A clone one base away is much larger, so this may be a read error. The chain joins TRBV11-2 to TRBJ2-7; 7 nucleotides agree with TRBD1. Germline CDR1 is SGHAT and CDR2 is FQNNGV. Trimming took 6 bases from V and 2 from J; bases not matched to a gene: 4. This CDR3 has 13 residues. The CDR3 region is CASRLGQTYEQYF. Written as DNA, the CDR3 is TGTGCCAGCAGACTGGGACAGACCTACGAGCAGTACTTC.

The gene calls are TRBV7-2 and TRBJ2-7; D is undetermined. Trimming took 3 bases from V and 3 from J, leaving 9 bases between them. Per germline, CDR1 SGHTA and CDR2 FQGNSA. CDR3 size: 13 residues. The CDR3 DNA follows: TGTGCCAGCAGCTTCATGGGCGGCTACGAGCAGTACTTC. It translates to CASSFMGGYEQYF.

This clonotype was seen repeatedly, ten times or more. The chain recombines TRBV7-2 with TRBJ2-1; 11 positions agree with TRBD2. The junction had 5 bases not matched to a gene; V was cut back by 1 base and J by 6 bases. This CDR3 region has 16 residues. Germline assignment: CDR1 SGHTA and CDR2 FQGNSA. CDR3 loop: CASSLEWTSGFNEQFF. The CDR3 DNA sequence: TGTGCCAGCAGCTTAGAGTGGACTAGCGGGTTCAATGAGCAGTTCTTC. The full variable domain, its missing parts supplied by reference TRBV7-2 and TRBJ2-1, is GAGVSQSPSNKVTEKGKDVELRCDPISGHTALYWYRQSLGQGLEFLIYFQGNSAPDKSGLPSDRFSAERTGGSVSTLTIQRTQQEDSAVYLCASSLEWTSGFNEQFFGPGTRLTVL.

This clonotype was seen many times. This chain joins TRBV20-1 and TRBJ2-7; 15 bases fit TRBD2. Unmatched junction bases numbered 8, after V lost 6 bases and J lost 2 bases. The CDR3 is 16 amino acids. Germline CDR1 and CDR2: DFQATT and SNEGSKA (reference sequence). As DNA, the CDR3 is TGCAGTGCCAAGGGACTAGCGGGAGGTCGGGCCTACGAGCAGTACTTC. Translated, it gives CSAKGLAGGRAYEQYF.

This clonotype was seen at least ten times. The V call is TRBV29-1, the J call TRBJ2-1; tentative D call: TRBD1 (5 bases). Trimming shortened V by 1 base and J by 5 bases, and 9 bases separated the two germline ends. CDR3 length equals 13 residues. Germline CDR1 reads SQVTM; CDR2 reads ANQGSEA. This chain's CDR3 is CSVEGTINNEQFF. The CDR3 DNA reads TGCAGCGTTGAAGGGACAATTAACAATGAGCAGTTCTTC.